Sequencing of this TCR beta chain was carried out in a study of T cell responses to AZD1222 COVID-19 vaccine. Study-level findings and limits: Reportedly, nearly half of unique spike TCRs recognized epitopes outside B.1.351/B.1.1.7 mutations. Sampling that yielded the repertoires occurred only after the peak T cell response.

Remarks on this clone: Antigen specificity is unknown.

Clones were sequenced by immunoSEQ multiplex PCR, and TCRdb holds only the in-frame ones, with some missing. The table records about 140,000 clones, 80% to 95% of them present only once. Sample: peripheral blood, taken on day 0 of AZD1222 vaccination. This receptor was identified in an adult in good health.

The DNA of the CDR3 is TGTGCCAGCACCCGCGGAGTTCGCTACGAGCAGTACTTC. Protein product: CASTRGVRYEQYF. The rearrangement joins TRBV6-5 to TRBJ2-7, with D unclear. The germline V gene has CDR1 MNHEY and CDR2 SVGAGI. The CDR3 loop spans 13 amino acids. V lost 7 bases to trimming and J lost 3 bases, with 13 bases between them.